These 14 T cell receptor beta chains came from one sample sequenced in a study of cytomegalovirus exposure and HLA in healthy donors. It was with 60 Vbeta and 13 Jbeta primers that the PCR ran. The method was immunoSEQ multiplex PCR; TCRdb's version includes in-frame clones alone and lacks a portion of them. The sample shows about 130,000 clones, 76% of them seen only once. The sequencing sample was made of PBMCs. The receptors here all came from a man aged 50 to 59 in good health and CMV-seronegative.

J is TRBJ2-1 and V is TRBV5-1, with TRBD1 matching over 12 bases. The germline V gene encodes CDR1 SGHRS and CDR2 YFSETQ. With V trimmed by 4 bases and J by 9 bases, 11 bases remained unmatched. The CDR3 is 16 residues long. CDR3: CASSPEWDRGPGEQFF. CDR3 nucleotides: TGCGCCAGCAGCCCGGAATGGGACAGGGGGCCGGGTGAGCAGTTCTTC. The whole variable domain, filled in from reference TRBV5-1 and TRBJ2-1, reads KAGVTQTPRYLIKTRGQQVTLSCSPISGHRSVSWYQQTPGQGLQFLFEYFSETQRNKGNFPGRFSGRQFSNSRSEMNVSTLELGDSALYLCASSPEWDRGPGEQFFGPGTRLTVL.

This chain links TRBV5-4 with TRBJ2-1; 10 nucleotides match TRBD2. J lost 7 bases, V lost 0 bases, and 7 bases had no gene match. CDR1 and CDR2 from the germline V gene are SGHNT and YYREEE (reference sequence). The CDR3 has 16 amino acids. CDR3 amino acids: CASSLVGLAGENEQFF. The CDR3 DNA reads TGTGCCAGCAGCTTGGTTGGGCTAGCGGGGGAGAATGAGCAGTTCTTC.

This clone was seen just once. V usage is TRBV5-8 and J usage is TRBJ2-5; 9 bases align to TRBD2. The CDR3 has 16 amino acids. V shed 3 bases and J 1 base; nucleotides not matched to a gene: 7. Per the germline V gene, CDR1 is SGHTS and CDR2 is YDEGEE. The CDR3, as DNA: TGTGCCAGCAGCTCATCCTTGCGGGGGGGCCAAGAGACCCAGTACTTC. Residues: CASSSSLRGGQETQYF. The whole variable domain, filled in from reference TRBV5-8 and TRBJ2-5, reads EAGVTQSPTHLIKTRGQQATLRCSPISGHTSVYWYQQALGLGLQFLLWYDEGEERNRGNFPPRFSGRQFPNYSSELNVNALELEDSALYLCASSSSLRGGQETQYFGPGTRLLVL.

The J gene is TRBJ2-2, the V gene TRBV23-1; 11 positions match TRBD1. TRBV23-1 is known as an ORF, though its function is uncertain. This CDR3 region has 19 residues. J was trimmed by 0 bases and V by 3 bases; bases with no gene match: 9. CDR3 sequence reads: CASSHNRTGGRSNTGELFF. The CDR3 DNA reads as TGCGCCAGCAGTCACAATCGGACAGGGGGCCGATCGAACACCGGGGAGCTGTTTTTT.

The chain is built from TRBV11-1 and TRBJ2-1, with D possibly being TRBD1 (5 bases). The CDR3 extends over 15 amino acids. The V end was cut by 1 base, the J end by 2 bases, with 9 bases between. Per germline, CDR1 SGHAT and CDR2 FQDESV (reference sequence). CDR3 residues: CASSLVPDTYNEQFF. Here the CDR3 DNA reads TGTGCCAGCAGCTTAGTGCCGGACACCTACAATGAGCAGTTCTTC.

The DNA for the CDR3 is TGTGCCAGCAGCCAAACAGGGGCCTACGAGCAGTACGTC. Encoded protein: CASSQTGAYEQYV. The chain carries TRBV13 and TRBJ2-7; TRBD1 matches at 7 bases. V dropped 5 bases and J dropped 2; count of bases not matched to a gene: 3. Per the germline V gene, CDR1 is PRHDT and CDR2 is FYEKMQ (reference sequence). This CDR3 has 13 amino acids.

This chain uses TRBV6-1 with TRBJ2-1; D possibly corresponds to TRBD1 (5 bases). CDR1 and CDR2 (germline): MNHNS, SASEGT. Trimming left V 2 bases short and J 11 bases short, with 10 bases between. The CDR3 sequence is 12 residues long. The CDR3 reads CASSEQGRKQFF. CDR3 nucleotide sequence: TGTGCCAGCAGTGAACAGGGAAGAAAGCAGTTCTTC.

The rearrangement uses TRBV29-1 and TRBJ2-7, with TRBD1 matching 7 bases. The J segment lost 3 bases and the V segment lost 5 bases, leaving 7 bases of the junction unmatched. The CDR3 contains 13 residues. Germline-derived CDR1 and CDR2 are SQVTM and ANQGSEA. CDR3 loop: CSVPGTDNYEQYF. CDR3 bases: TGCAGCGTTCCCGGGACAGACAACTACGAGCAGTACTTC.

The CDR3, as DNA: TGTGCCAGCAGCCTGACTAGCGGGGGGGCCGGTGGGGAGCTGTTTTTT. It codes for CASSLTSGGAGGELFF. The chain carries TRBV6-6 and TRBJ2-2; 14 bases agree with TRBD2. V lost 6 bases and J lost 8; bases outside the gene matches: 8. Per the germline V gene, CDR1 is MNHNY and CDR2 is SVGAGI (reference sequence). CDR3 length equals 16 residues.

This clone was picked up a small number of times. V and J are TRBV7-9 and TRBJ1-5; perhaps TRBD1 as D (5 bases). The CDR3 sequence is 15 residues long. V lost 3 bases, J lost 0 bases, and 9 bases lay in between. Germline CDR1 is SEHNR and CDR2 is FQNEAQ (reference sequence). DNA of the CDR3: TGTGCCAGCAGCTTGTCAGGGAATAGCAATCAGCCCCAGCATTTT. Its protein product is CASSLSGNSNQPQHF.

This clone showed up just a few times. The chain is built from TRBV9 and TRBJ2-3; TRBD1 might be the D (6 bases). With 4 bases removed from V and 2 bases from J, the gap between germline ends came to 11 bases. CDR3 size: 14 residues. CDR1 and CDR2 (germline): SGDLS, YYNGEE. The CDR3 nucleotides are TGTGCCAGCAGCCACAGGGACCTCACAGATACGCAGTATTTT. It translates to CASSHRDLTDTQYF.

This chain uses TRBV28 with TRBJ2-2; 14 positions match TRBD2. CDR1 is MDHEN, CDR2 SYDVKM, per germline. V was pared by 5 bases and J by 4 bases, with 3 bases of the junction left unmatched. This CDR3 is 16 amino acids long. The chain's CDR3 is CASSTTSGGATGELFF. CDR3 in DNA: TGTGCCAGCAGTACGACTAGCGGGGGGGCCACCGGGGAGCTGTTTTTT.

This clone was counted a single time. The chain recombines TRBV7-6 with TRBJ2-1, with TRBD2 matching over 8 bases. Germline trimming cut 0 bases from V and 9 bases from J; bases unmatched to any gene: 7. The CDR3 covers 15 residues. Germline V gene sequence: CDR1 SGHVS, CDR2 FNYEAQ. CDR3 coding DNA: TGTGCCAGCAGCTTAGCGGCGCGGGGGGCGGGTGAGCAGTTCTTC. This translates into CASSLAARGAGEQFF.

The chain employs TRBV28 and TRBJ2-7; 8 nucleotides match TRBD2. CDR3 size: 16 residues. Germline CDR1 and CDR2: MDHEN and SYDVKM. The ends lost 5 bases at V and 5 bases at J; junction bases unmatched: 14. The CDR3 loop reads CASSPQGGGRDDEQYV. DNA of the CDR3: TGTGCCAGCAGTCCACAGGGCGGGGGGCGCGACGACGAGCAGTACGTC.